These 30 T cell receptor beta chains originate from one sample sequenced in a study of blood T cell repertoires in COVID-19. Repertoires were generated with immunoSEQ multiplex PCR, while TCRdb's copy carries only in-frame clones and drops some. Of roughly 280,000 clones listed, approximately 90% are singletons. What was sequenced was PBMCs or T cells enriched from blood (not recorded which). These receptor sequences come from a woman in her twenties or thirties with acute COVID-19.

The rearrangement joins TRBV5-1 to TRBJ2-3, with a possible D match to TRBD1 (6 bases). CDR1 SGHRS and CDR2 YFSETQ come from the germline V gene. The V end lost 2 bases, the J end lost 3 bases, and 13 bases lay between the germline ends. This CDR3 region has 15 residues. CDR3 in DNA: TGCGCCAGCAGCTTCCGGACAGATGGGACAGATACGCAGTATTTT. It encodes CASSFRTDGTDTQYF.

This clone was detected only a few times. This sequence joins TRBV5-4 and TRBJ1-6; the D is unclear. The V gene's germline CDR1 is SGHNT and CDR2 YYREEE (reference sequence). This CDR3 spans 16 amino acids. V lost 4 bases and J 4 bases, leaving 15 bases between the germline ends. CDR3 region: CASSTRGSQYNSPLHF. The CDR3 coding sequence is TGTGCCAGCAGCACTAGAGGCAGTCAATATAATTCACCCCTCCACTTT.

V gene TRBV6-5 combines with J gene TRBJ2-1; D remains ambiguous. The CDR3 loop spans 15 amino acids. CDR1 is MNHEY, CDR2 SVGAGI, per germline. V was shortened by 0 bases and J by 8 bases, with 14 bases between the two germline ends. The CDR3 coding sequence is TGTGCCAGCAGTTACTCGAGTGGTACCCTGGATGAGCAGTTCTTC. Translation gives CASSYSSGTLDEQFF.

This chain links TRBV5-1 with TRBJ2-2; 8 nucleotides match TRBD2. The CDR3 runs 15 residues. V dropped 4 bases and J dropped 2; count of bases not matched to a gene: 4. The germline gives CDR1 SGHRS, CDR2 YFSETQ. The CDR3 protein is CASSPSGRNTGELFF. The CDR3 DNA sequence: TGCGCCAGCAGCCCAAGCGGGAGAAACACCGGGGAGCTGTTTTTT.

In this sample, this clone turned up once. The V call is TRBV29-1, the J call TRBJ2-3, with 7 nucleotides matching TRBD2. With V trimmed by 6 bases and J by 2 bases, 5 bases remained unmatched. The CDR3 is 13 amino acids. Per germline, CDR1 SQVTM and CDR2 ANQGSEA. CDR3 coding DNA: TGCAGCGTCGAGAGCGGGAACACAGATACGCAGTATTTT. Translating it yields CSVESGNTDTQYF.

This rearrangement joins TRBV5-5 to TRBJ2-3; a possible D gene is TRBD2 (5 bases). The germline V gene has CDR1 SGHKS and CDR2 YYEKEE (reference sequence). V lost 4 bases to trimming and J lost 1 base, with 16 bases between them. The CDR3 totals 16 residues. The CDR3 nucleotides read TGTGCCAGCAGCAAAGACTACAAAGCGGGCACAGATACGCAGTATTTT. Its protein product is CASSKDYKAGTDTQYF.

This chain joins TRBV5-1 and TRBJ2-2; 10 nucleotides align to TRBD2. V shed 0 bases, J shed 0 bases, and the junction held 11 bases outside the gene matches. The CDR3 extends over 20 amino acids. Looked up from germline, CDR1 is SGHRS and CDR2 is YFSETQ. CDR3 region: CASSLASLAGSSANTGELFF. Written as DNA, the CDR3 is TGCGCCAGCAGCTTGGCCTCACTAGCGGGATCATCCGCGAACACCGGGGAGCTGTTTTTT.

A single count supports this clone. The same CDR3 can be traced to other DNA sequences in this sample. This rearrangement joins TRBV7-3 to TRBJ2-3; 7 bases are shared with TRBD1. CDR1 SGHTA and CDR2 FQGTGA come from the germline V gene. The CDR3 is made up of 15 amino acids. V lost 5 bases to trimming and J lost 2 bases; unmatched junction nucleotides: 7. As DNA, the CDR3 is TGTGCCAGCAGCCCACGACAGGGTAACACAGATACGCAGTATTTT. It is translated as CASSPRQGNTDTQYF. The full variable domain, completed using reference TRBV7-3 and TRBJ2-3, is GAGVSQTPSNKVTEKGKYVELRCDPISGHTALYWYRQSLGQGPEFLIYFQGTGAADDSGLPNDRFFAVRPEGSVSTLKIQRTERGDSAVYLCASSPRQGNTDTQYFGPGTRLTVL.

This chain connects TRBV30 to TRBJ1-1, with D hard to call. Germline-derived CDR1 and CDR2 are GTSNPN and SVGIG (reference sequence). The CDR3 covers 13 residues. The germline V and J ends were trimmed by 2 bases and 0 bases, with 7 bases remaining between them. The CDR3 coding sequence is TGTGCCTGGAGTATTATGTTGAACACTGAAGCTTTCTTT. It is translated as CAWSIMLNTEAFF.

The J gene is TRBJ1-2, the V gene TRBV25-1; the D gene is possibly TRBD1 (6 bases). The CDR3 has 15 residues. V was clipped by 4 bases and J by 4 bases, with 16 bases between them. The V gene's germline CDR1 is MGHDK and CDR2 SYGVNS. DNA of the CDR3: TGTGCCAGCAGTGGGGAAGGGGGACCCATCTATGGCTACACCTTC. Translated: CASSGEGGPIYGYTF.

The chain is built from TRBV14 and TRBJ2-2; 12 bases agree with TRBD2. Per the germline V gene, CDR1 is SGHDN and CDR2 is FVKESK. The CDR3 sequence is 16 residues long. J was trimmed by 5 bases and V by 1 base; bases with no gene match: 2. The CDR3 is CASSQGGTSGTGELFF. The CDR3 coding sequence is TGTGCCAGCAGCCAAGGAGGGACTAGCGGGACCGGGGAGCTGTTTTTT.

CDR3 region: CATSRAGSDNEQFF. CDR3 DNA sequence: TGTGCCACGTCCCGGGCGGGAAGCGACAATGAGCAGTTCTTC. The V call is TRBV3-1 (or the pseudogene TRBV3-2), the J call TRBJ2-1; D might be TRBD2 (6 bases). The CDR3 spans 14 residues. In germline, CDR1 is LGHDT, CDR2 YNNKEL (reference sequence). V lost 10 bases and J lost 5, with 18 bases in between.

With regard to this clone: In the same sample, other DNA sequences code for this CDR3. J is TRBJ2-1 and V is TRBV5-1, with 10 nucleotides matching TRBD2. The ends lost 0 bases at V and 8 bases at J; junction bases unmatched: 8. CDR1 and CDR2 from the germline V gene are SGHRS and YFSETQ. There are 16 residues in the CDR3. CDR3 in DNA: TGCGCCAGCAGCTTGGTTTTAGCGGGAGGTCGGGATGAGCAGTTCTTC. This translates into CASSLVLAGGRDEQFF.

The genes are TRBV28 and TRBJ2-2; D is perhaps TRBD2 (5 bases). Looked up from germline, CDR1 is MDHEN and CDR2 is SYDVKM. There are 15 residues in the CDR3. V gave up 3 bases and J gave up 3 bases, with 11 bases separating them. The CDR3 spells CASSLSRTYTGELFF. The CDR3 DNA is TGTGCCAGCAGTTTGTCGCGGACTTACACCGGGGAGCTGTTTTTT.

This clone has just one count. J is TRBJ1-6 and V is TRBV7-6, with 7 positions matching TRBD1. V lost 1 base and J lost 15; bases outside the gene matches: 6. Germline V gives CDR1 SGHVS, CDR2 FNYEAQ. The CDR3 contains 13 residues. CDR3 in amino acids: CASSLGWQGVLHF. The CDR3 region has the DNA TGTGCCAGCAGCTTAGGTTGGCAGGGGGTCCTCCACTTT.

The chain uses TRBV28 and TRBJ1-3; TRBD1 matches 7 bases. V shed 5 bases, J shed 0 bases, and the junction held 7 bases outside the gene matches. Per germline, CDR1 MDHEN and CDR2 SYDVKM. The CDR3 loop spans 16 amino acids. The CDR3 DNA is TGTGCCAGCAGTCCATGGGACAGCTCCTCTGGAAACACCATATATTTT. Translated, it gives CASSPWDSSSGNTIYF.

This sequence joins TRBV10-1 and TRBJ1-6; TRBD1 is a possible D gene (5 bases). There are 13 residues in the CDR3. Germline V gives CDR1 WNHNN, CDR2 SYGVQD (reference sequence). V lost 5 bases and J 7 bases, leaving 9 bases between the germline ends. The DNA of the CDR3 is TGCGCCAGCAGTCAACACAGGAATTCACCCCTCCACTTT. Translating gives CASSQHRNSPLHF.

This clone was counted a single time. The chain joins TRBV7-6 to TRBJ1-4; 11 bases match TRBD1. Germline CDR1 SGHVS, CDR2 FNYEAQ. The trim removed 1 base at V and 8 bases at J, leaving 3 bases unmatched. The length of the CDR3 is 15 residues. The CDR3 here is CASSLGTGGGEKLFF. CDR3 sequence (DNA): TGTGCCAGCAGCTTAGGGACAGGGGGCGGAGAAAAACTGTTTTTT. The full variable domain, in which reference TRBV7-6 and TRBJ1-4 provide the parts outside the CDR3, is GAGVSQSPRYKVTKRGQDVALRCDPISGHVSLYWYRQALGQGPEFLTYFNYEAQQDKSGLPNDRFSAERPEGSISTLTIQRTEQRDSAMYRCASSLGTGGGEKLFFGSGTQLSVL.

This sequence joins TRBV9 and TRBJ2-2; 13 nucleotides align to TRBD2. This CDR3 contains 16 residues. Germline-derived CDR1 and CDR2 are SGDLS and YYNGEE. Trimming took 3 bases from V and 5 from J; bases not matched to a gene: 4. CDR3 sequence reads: CASSARTSGGTGELFF. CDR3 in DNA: TGTGCCAGCAGCGCAAGGACTAGCGGGGGAACCGGGGAGCTGTTTTTT.

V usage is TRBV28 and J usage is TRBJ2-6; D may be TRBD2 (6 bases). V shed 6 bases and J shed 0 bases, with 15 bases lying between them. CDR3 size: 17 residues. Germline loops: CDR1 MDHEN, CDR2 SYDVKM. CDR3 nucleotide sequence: TGTGCCAGCAGGGAGGGACTTTATTTCTCTGGGGCCAACGTCCTGACTTTC. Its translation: CASREGLYFSGANVLTF.

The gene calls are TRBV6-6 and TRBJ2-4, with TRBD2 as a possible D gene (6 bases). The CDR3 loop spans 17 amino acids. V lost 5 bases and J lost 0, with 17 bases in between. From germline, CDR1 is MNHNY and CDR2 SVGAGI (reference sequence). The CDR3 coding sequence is TGTGCCAGCAGTCCGCGGGGAGTTAGAGAAGCCAAAAACATTCAGTACTTC. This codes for CASSPRGVREAKNIQYF.

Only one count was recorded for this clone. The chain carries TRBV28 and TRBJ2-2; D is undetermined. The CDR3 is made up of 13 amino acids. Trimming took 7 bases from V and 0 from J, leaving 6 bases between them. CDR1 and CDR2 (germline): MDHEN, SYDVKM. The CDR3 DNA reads TGTGCCAGCACGGTGCCGAACACCGGGGAGCTGTTTTTT. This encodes CASTVPNTGELFF.

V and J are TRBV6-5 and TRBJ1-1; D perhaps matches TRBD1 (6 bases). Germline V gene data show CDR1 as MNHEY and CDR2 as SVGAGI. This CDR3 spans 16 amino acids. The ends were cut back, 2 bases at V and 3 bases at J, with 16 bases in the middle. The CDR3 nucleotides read TGTGCCAGCAGTTACCGGGACACTTTGGGGTACACTGAAGCTTTCTTT. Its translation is CASSYRDTLGYTEAFF.

CDR3 DNA: TGCGCCAGCAGCCTTGGGACTCCTTGGCGCACAGATACGCAGTATTTT. Translated, it gives CASSLGTPWRTDTQYF. The chain recombines TRBV4-1 with TRBJ2-3, with D possibly matching TRBD2 (6 bases). This CDR3 has 16 residues. V lost 4 bases and J lost 1, with 15 bases in between. Germline V gene lookup returns CDR1 MGHRA and CDR2 YSYEKL.

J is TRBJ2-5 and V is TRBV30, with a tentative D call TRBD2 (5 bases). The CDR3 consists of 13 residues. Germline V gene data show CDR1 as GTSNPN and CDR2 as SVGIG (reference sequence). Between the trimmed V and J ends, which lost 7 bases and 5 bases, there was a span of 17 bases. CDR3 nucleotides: TGTGCCTTGGCAGTAGCGTCTTTCGAGACCCAGTACTTC. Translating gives CALAVASFETQYF.

DNA for the CDR3: TGTGCCAGCCTCTCGGGACTAGCGGGGCCCACGGGGCAGTTCTTC. Residues: CASLSGLAGPTGQFF. This chain joins TRBV28 and TRBJ2-1; 13 nucleotides agree with TRBD2. Germline V lookup: CDR1 MDHEN, CDR2 SYDVKM. J gave up 12 bases and V 8 bases, and 13 bases lay outside the gene matches. The CDR3 is 15 residues long.

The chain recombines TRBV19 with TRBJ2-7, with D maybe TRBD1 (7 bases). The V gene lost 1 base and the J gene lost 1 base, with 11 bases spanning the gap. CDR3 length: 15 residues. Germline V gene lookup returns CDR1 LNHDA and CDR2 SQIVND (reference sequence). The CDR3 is CASSIGGDSSYEQYF. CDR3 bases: TGTGCCAGTAGTATAGGGGGGGACAGTTCCTACGAGCAGTACTTC.

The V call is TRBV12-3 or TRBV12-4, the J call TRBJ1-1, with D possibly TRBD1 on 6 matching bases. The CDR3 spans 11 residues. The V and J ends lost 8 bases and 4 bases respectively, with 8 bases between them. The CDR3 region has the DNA TGTGCCAGCTCCAGGGGCACTGAAGCTTTCTTT. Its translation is CASSRGTEAFF.

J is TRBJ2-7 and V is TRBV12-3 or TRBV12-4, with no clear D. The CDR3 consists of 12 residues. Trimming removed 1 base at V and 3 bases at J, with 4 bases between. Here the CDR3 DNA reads TGTGCCAGCAGTTTAGACAGCTACGAGCAGTACTTC. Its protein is CASSLDSYEQYF.

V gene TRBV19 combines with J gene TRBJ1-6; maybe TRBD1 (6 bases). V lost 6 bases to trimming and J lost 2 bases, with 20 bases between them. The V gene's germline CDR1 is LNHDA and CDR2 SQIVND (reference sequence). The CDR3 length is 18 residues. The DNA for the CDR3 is TGTGCCAGTAGAAACCAAGGTCGGGGGGCCGCCTATAATTCACCCCTCCACTTT. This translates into CASRNQGRGAAYNSPLHF.